This is a list of T cell receptor beta chains from one sample in a study of T-cell memory formation after mild COVID-19. A single record per CDR3 protein comes from TCRdb applying MiXCR to the 5' RACE reads. Among 140,000 or so distinct CDR3 sequences listed, 11% to 15% were seen once. The sequenced material came from PBMCs or a T cell subset sorted from them (not recorded which). Receptors were obtained from an adult woman who had mild COVID-19 (a few samples of this study predate the infection). Cell type and time point are not known. CDR3s include the opening cysteine and the closing phenylalanine or tryptophan. Fields, in order: clone size, J gene, V gene, D gene, CDR3 length, CDR3 DNA, CDR3 protein. The D gene is left open where the match is weak. Clone size, where shown, is once, few, many, or a class for clones that have expanded.

abundance: -; j_gene: TRBJ2-5; v_gene: TRBV4-3; d_gene: TRBD1; len: 15; CDR3nt: TGCGCCAGCAGCCATCTCCAGACAGGGGGAGAGACCCAGTACTTC; CDR3aa: CASSHLQTGGETQYF
abundance: many; j_gene: TRBJ2-5; v_gene: TRBV15; d_gene: -; len: 18; CDR3nt: TGTGCCACCAGCCCCCGAGGGGAGCCCGGGGTAACGGAAGAGACCCAGTACTTC; CDR3aa: CATSPRGEPGVTEETQYF
abundance: -; j_gene: TRBJ2-5; v_gene: TRBV24-1; d_gene: -; len: 15; CDR3nt: TGTGCCACCAGTGATTTGCAAGGCGGACAAGAGACCCAGTACTTC; CDR3aa: CATSDLQGGQETQYF
abundance: -; j_gene: TRBJ1-1; v_gene: TRBV15; d_gene: -; len: 15; CDR3nt: TGTGCCACCAGCCGACTTTTGGGGCGGGACACTGAAGCTTTCTTT; CDR3aa: CATSRLLGRDTEAFF
abundance: many; j_gene: TRBJ2-2; v_gene: TRBV7-2; d_gene: -; len: 18; CDR3nt: TGTGCCAGCAGCTTAGAAGCGGTGGTGTGGGGAGGAACCGGGGAGCTGTTTTTT; CDR3aa: CASSLEAVVWGGTGELFF
abundance: many; j_gene: TRBJ2-2; v_gene: TRBV6-5; d_gene: TRBD1; len: 19; CDR3nt: TGTGCCAGCAGTTACTCAGGGACAGGGAAGTGGGCGAACACCGGGGAGCTGTTTTTT; CDR3aa: CASSYSGTGKWANTGELFF
abundance: few; j_gene: TRBJ2-3; v_gene: TRBV6-2/TRBV6-3; d_gene: -; len: 15; CDR3nt: TGTGCCAGCAGTTACTCGAGGGCTATCACAGATACGCAGTATTTT; CDR3aa: CASSYSRAITDTQYF
abundance: -; j_gene: TRBJ2-1; v_gene: TRBV5-1; d_gene: -; len: 16; CDR3nt: TGCGCCAGCAGCTCCCTGGAGGGCAGCTCCTACAATGAGCAGTTCTTC; CDR3aa: CASSSLEGSSYNEQFF
abundance: few; j_gene: TRBJ2-7; v_gene: TRBV20-1; d_gene: -; len: 12; CDR3nt: TGCAGTGCTCGGCGGACAGAGTACGAGCAGTACTTC; CDR3aa: CSARRTEYEQYF
abundance: -; j_gene: TRBJ2-5; v_gene: TRBV7-6; d_gene: -; len: 12; CDR3nt: TGTGCCAGCAGCTTAGTGGCGGAGACCCAGTACTTC; CDR3aa: CASSLVAETQYF
abundance: -; j_gene: TRBJ2-1; v_gene: TRBV5-1; d_gene: TRBD1; len: 16; CDR3nt: TGCGCCAGCAGCTTGGACGTGGGACAGGGAAACAATGAGCAGTTCTTC; CDR3aa: CASSLDVGQGNNEQFF
abundance: -; j_gene: TRBJ1-5; v_gene: TRBV10-2; d_gene: -; len: 13; CDR3nt: TGCGCCAGCAGCGGGAATAGCAATCAGCCCCAGCATTTT; CDR3aa: CASSGNSNQPQHF
abundance: few; j_gene: TRBJ2-3; v_gene: TRBV7-9; d_gene: -; len: 13; CDR3nt: TGTGCCAGCAGCGGGACAGCCGGGGGGGCGCAGTATTTT; CDR3aa: CASSGTAGGAQYF
abundance: many; j_gene: TRBJ2-6; v_gene: TRBV7-9; d_gene: -; len: 17; CDR3nt: TGTGCCAGCAGCACACCACGGTGGGTCGCTGGGGCCAACGTCCTGACTTTC; CDR3aa: CASSTPRWVAGANVLTF
abundance: few; j_gene: TRBJ2-7; v_gene: TRBV2; d_gene: -; len: 13; CDR3nt: TGTGCCAGCAGACCTTACACTAACTACGAGCAGTACTTC; CDR3aa: CASRPYTNYEQYF
abundance: many; j_gene: TRBJ2-5; v_gene: TRBV7-9; d_gene: -; len: 15; CDR3nt: TGTGCCAGCAGCTTAGGGGCAGCCTATACGGAGACCCAGTACTTC; CDR3aa: CASSLGAAYTETQYF
abundance: many; j_gene: TRBJ2-1; v_gene: TRBV9; d_gene: -; len: 18; CDR3nt: TGTGCCAGCAGCGTCCCGGGAGTTGGCTCTTCCTCCTACAATGAGCAGTTCTTC; CDR3aa: CASSVPGVGSSSYNEQFF